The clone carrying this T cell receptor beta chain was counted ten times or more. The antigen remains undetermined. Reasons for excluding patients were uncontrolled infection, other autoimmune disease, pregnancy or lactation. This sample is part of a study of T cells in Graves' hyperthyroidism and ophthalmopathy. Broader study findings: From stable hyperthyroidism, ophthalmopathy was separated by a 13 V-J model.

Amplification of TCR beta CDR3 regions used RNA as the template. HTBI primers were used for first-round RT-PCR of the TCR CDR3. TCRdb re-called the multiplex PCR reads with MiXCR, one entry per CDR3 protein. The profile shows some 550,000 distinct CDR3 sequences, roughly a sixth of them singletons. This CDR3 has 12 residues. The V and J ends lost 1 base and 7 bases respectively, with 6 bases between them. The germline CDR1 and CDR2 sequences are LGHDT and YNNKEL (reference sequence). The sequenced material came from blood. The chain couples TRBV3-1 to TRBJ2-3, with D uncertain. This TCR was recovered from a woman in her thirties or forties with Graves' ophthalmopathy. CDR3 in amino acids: CASSQVEHTQYF. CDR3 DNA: TGTGCCAGCAGCCAAGTTGAGCATACGCAGTATTTT.